Each of the 12 T cell receptor beta chains below was sequenced from the same sample in a study of T cell responses to AZD1222 COVID-19 vaccine (dated by TCRdb to about 2021). The sample's time point label, in plain terms: about 28 days (+/-7) after the second vaccine dose. Libraries were constructed by the immunoSEQ multiplex PCR assay. Not all clones reach the TCRdb copy of this immuneACCESS table, which keeps in-frame sequences only. Checked studies attribute under half of the gap to unresolved V genes and leave the rest unexplained. Across this sample there are about 70,000 clones, with roughly nine tenths seen only once. The leading ten clones occupy approximately 1.2% of the sample. The starting material was peripheral blood, obtained 28 days after the second AZD1222 dose. Source of these receptors: an adult who received the AZD1222 COVID-19 vaccine.

This chain connects TRBV5-1 to TRBJ2-1; 7 bases are shared with TRBD2. The CDR3 is 13 amino acids. After removal of 4 bases from V and 5 bases from J, the junction contained 3 bases not matched to a gene. In germline, CDR1 is SGHRS, CDR2 YFSETQ. The CDR3 spells CASSSGIHNEQFF. The DNA of the CDR3 is TGCGCCAGCAGCAGCGGGATCCACAATGAGCAGTTCTTC.

The rearrangement uses TRBV9 and TRBJ1-4; a weak D match, TRBD1 (5 bases). The CDR3 loop spans 15 amino acids. V dropped 0 bases and J dropped 8 bases, with 14 bases sitting between them. Germline V CDR1 and CDR2: SGDLS, YYNGEE. CDR3 protein: CASSVGDPGGEKLFF. The CDR3 nucleotides are TGTGCCAGCAGCGTAGGGGACCCGGGAGGGGAAAAACTGTTTTTT.

The chain couples TRBV6-5 to TRBJ2-1, with unresolved D. V was clipped by 0 bases and J by 7 bases, with 7 bases between them. Germline assignment: CDR1 MNHEY and CDR2 SVGAGI. The CDR3 runs to 13 residues. CDR3: CASSYSYGNEQFF. The CDR3 DNA is TGTGCCAGCAGTTACTCGTATGGAAATGAGCAGTTCTTC.

This rearrangement joins TRBV18 to TRBJ1-1, with 8 bases identical to TRBD1. This CDR3 contains 14 residues. The V gene end was trimmed by 3 bases and the J gene end by 6 bases; junction bases not matched to a gene: 6. CDR1 and CDR2 (germline): KGHSH, LQKENI. The CDR3 DNA is TGTGCCAGCTCACCGGGGGGACAGGCTTCTGAAGCTTTCTTT. Protein: CASSPGGQASEAFF.

V usage is TRBV7-9 and J usage is TRBJ2-5; TRBD1 matches at 9 bases. The CDR3 contains 14 residues. J lost 6 bases, V lost 5 bases, and 7 bases had no gene match. Germline assignment: CDR1 SEHNR and CDR2 FQNEAQ (reference sequence). The DNA for the CDR3 is TGTGCCAGCAGCCCGGGACAGGGAGGGAAGACCCAGTACTTC. Translated: CASSPGQGGKTQYF.

The chain links TRBV12-5 to TRBJ2-6; D is tentatively TRBD1 or TRBD2 (5 bases each). CDR1 and CDR2 (germline): LGHNT, FRNRAP. V was cut by 1 base and J by 6 bases, with 25 bases left in between. The CDR3 has 20 residues. The CDR3 DNA sequence: TGTGCTAGTGGTTTGGCCCCAGCCGGGGCCAGGACCTCGGAGGCCAACGTCCTGACTTTC. Translation: CASGLAPAGARTSEANVLTF.

The chain uses TRBV4-2 and TRBJ1-2, with 7 bases that match TRBD1. The CDR3 has 18 amino acids. J was trimmed by 8 bases and V by 0 bases; bases with no gene match: 18. From germline, CDR1 is LGHNA and CDR2 YNFKEQ. The CDR3 region has the DNA TGTGCCAGCAGCCAAGAAGGGACAGCGTACCTAAAGACCGTGGGCTACACCTTC. Amino acids: CASSQEGTAYLKTVGYTF.

This clone was found a few times. The chain carries TRBV27 and TRBJ2-1; D is uncertain. The CDR3 has 11 amino acids. V shed 7 bases and J shed 4 bases, with 5 bases lying between them. CDR1 is MNHEY and CDR2 is SMNVEV in the germline V gene (reference sequence). The CDR3 DNA reads as TGTGCCAGCATAAGATACAATGAGCAGTTCTTC. It encodes CASIRYNEQFF.

The chain recombines TRBV25-1 with TRBJ2-7; unclear D gene. Germline CDR1 MGHDK, CDR2 SYGVNS. The length of the CDR3 is 12 residues. The V gene lost 6 bases and the J gene lost 5 bases, with 11 bases spanning the gap. In nucleotides, the CDR3 is TGTGCCAGCAGCCCCCAAGGACACGAGCAGTACTTC. Translating gives CASSPQGHEQYF.

The chain combines TRBV19 with TRBJ2-2; D remains unclear. CDR1 is LNHDA and CDR2 is SQIVND in the germline V gene (reference sequence). Trimming stripped 7 bases from V and 7 bases from J, with 19 bases between. The CDR3 sequence is 15 residues long. CDR3: CASTAAAPGNGELFF. The CDR3 DNA is TGTGCCAGTACCGCCGCGGCCCCTGGGAACGGGGAGCTGTTTTTT.

Of note for this clone: Other DNA sequences from this sample encode an identical CDR3 as well. Written as DNA, the CDR3 is TGTGCCAGCAGTTACGGCCGGGGGAACCATGAGCAGTTCTTC. Amino acids: CASSYGRGNHEQFF. This sequence joins TRBV6-5 and TRBJ2-1; D is perhaps TRBD2 (6 bases). Trimming left V 2 bases short and J 8 bases short, with 13 bases between. The germline V gene has CDR1 MNHEY and CDR2 SVGAGI. The CDR3 runs 14 residues.

V and J are TRBV14 and TRBJ2-7; D not resolved. Trimming removed 0 bases from V and 6 bases from J, with 15 bases in between. This CDR3 contains 15 residues. Germline V gene sequence: CDR1 SGHDN, CDR2 FVKESK. CDR3 region: CASSQETRYSSEQYF. CDR3 DNA sequence: TGTGCCAGCAGCCAAGAGACCCGTTACTCGTCCGAGCAGTACTTC.